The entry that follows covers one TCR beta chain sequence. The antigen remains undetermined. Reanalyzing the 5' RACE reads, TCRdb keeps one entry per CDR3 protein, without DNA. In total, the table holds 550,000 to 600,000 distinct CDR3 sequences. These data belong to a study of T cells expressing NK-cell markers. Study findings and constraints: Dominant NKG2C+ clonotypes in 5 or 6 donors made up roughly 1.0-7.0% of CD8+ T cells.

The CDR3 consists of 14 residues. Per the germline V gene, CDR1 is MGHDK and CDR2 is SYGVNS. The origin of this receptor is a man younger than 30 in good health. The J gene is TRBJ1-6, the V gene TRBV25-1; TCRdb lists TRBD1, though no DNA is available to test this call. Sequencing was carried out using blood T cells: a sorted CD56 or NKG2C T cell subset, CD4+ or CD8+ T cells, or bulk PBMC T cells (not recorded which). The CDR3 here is CASSLGTPKSPLHF. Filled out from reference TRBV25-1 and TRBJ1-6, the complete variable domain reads EADIYQTPRYLVIGTGKKITLECSQTMGHDKMYWYQQDPGMELHLIHYSYGVNSTEKGDLSSESTVSRIRTEHFPLTLESARPSHTSQYLCASSLGTPKSPLHFGNGTRLTVT.